Listed below are T cell receptor beta chains from one sample, sequenced in a study of shared clonotypes between healthy human individuals. Produced via immunoSEQ multiplex PCR; TCRdb's table is partial and in-frame only. The table records under 1,900,000 clones, about 98.5% of them present only once. Specimen: naive CD4+ T cells sorted from blood. The receptors were gathered from a man aged 25 to 40 in good health. CDR3s include the opening cysteine and the closing phenylalanine or tryptophan. A D gene is named only where the DNA matches it firmly. Not every row has a clone size; where given, it reads once, few, many or a size class.

.	TRBV19	TRBJ2-2	.	TGTGCCAGTAGTATTAGGGTCGGCGGAACGAACACCGGGGAGCTGTTTTTT	CASSIRVGGTNTGELFF
.	TRBV28	TRBJ1-5	.	TGTGCCAGCAGCCCTCGGTGGACGGGGTTTTATAGCAATCAGCCCCAGCATTTT	CASSPRWTGFYSNQPQHF
.	TRBV11-2	TRBJ2-3	.	TGTGCCAGCACCCCCAGGGGAATCGGCACAGATACGCAGTATTTT	CASTPRGIGTDTQYF
.	TRBV5-1	TRBJ1-4	.	TGCGCCAGCAGCTTGGCCCCGGGCGTTGATGAAAAACTGTTTTTT	CASSLAPGVDEKLFF
TRBD1	TRBV7-2	TRBJ1-1	.	TGTGCCAGCAGCGTTTCAGGGGGTAACACTGAAGCTTTCTTT	CASSVSGGNTEAFF
TRBD2	TRBV5-4	TRBJ2-3	.	TGTGCCAGCAGCTCGGGACTAGCTGTTACTAGCACAGATACGCAGTATTTT	CASSSGLAVTSTDTQYF
TRBD2	TRBV5-1	TRBJ2-1	.	TGCGCCAGCAGCTTGGAGGCGGGAGTCTCCTACAATGAGCAGTTCTTC	CASSLEAGVSYNEQFF
TRBD1	TRBV11-2	TRBJ1-2	.	TGTGCCAGCAGCTTTGCTTGGGTCGGGACAGGGACAAACTATGGCTACACCTTC	CASSFAWVGTGTNYGYTF
.	TRBV27	TRBJ1-3	.	TGTGCCAGCAGTCTCAGCAGACTCTCTGGAAACACCATATATTTT	CASSLSRLSGNTIYF
TRBD1	TRBV5-1	TRBJ1-2	.	TGCGCCAGCAGCTTGGGCACTACAGGGGAAGGTGACACCTTC	CASSLGTTGEGDTF
.	TRBV28	TRBJ2-1	.	TGTGCCAGCAGTCCCACTAGCTCCTATAGGGAGCAGTTCTTC	CASSPTSSYREQFF
TRBD2	TRBV5-1	TRBJ2-3	.	TGCGCCAGCAGCTTGTTGGGCGGGAGGGCCACAGATACGCAGTATTTT	CASSLLGGRATDTQYF
.	TRBV28	TRBJ1-1	.	TGTGCCAGCAGCCCATGGGGACTGAACACTGAAGCTTTCTTT	CASSPWGLNTEAFF
.	TRBV15	TRBJ1-3	.	TGTGCCACCAGCAGAGGGACGACCTTATCTGGAAACACCATATATTTT	CATSRGTTLSGNTIYF
TRBD1	TRBV7-2	TRBJ2-1	.	TGTGCCAGCAGCCCCGGACAGGGATCCTACAATGAGCAGTTCTTC	CASSPGQGSYNEQFF
.	TRBV28	TRBJ1-3	once	TGTGCCAGCGGAGGGGTCCTGCCTTCTGGAAACACCATATATTTT	CASGGVLPSGNTIYF
TRBD1	TRBV5-4	TRBJ2-2	.	TGTGCCAGCAGGCCCGGGACAGCGAACACCGGGGAGCTGTTTTTT	CASRPGTANTGELFF
TRBD1	TRBV5-4	TRBJ2-5	once	TGTGCCAGCAGCTCGGGGACAGGGGTTAAAGAGACCCAGTACTTC	CASSSGTGVKETQYF
.	TRBV7-3	TRBJ1-1	.	TGTGCCAGCAGCTTAACAGGACAGAACACTGAAGCTTTCTTT	CASSLTGQNTEAFF
TRBD1	TRBV28	TRBJ1-2	.	TGTGCCAGCAGCCGCCGGCAGGGGGCAAATCTCACCTTC	CASSRRQGANLTF
TRBD1	TRBV5-4	TRBJ1-4	.	TGTGCCAGCAGCATCGACAGGGGGCTCGCAACTAATGAAAAACTGTTTTTT	CASSIDRGLATNEKLFF
.	TRBV10-3	TRBJ2-7	.	TGTGCCATCAGTGAAGATAGCGTAACCTACGAGCAGTACTTC	CAISEDSVTYEQYF
TRBD1	TRBV7-9	TRBJ2-2	.	TGTGCCAGCAGCCTCCGACAGGGCTCTACCACCGGGGAGCTGTTTTTT	CASSLRQGSTTGELFF
.	TRBV5-1	TRBJ2-2	.	TGCGCCAGCAGCTTGGCGGGACACCACCGGGAGCTGTTTTTT	CASSLAGHHRELFF
.	TRBV7-9	TRBJ2-7	.	TGTGCCAGCAGCTTAGCGTTCAGGGGTAACGAGCAGTACTTC	CASSLAFRGNEQYF
.	TRBV28	TRBJ1-5	.	TGTGCCAGCAGTTTATCCGCAAGATATAGCAATCAGCCCCAGCATTTT	CASSLSARYSNQPQHF
TRBD1	TRBV18	TRBJ1-1	.	TGTGCCAGCTCACGCGGGACAGGGAATGATTTTGTGAACACTGAAGCTTTCTTT	CASSRGTGNDFVNTEAFF
.	TRBV7-3	TRBJ2-6	.	TGTGCCAGCAGCCCCCGAGGGGCCAACGTCCTGACTTTC	CASSPRGANVLTF
.	TRBV19	TRBJ2-2	.	TGTGCCAGTAGTGCCCCTACGGGACACCTGAACACCGGGGAGCTGTTTTTT	CASSAPTGHLNTGELFF
.	TRBV29-1	TRBJ2-2	.	TGCAGCGTTGCAAAGTCGGCGAACACCGGGGAGCTGTTTTTT	CSVAKSANTGELFF
.	TRBV9	TRBJ2-3	once	TGTGCCAGCAGCTCGGGACAACGCACAGATACGCAGTATTTT	CASSSGQRTDTQYF
TRBD1	TRBV19	TRBJ2-1	.	TGTGCCAGTAGCCTCGCGGGACAGGGTTACAATGAGCAGTTCTTC	CASSLAGQGYNEQFF
.	TRBV5-6	TRBJ2-7	.	TGTGCCAGCAGTCACGACACCTCGATCCCCTACGAGCAGTACTTC	CASSHDTSIPYEQYF
.	TRBV27	TRBJ1-1	.	TGTGCCAGCAGTTTTTCGGGGGCGCGGTCTGAAGCTTTCTTT	CASSFSGARSEAFF
.	TRBV2	TRBJ1-2	once	TGTGCCAGCAGTGTTCTGGGGTCGGATGGCTACACCTTC	CASSVLGSDGYTF
.	TRBV5-1	TRBJ2-5	.	TGCGCCAGCAGCCGCGCCCCAGAAACACAAGAGACCCAGTACTTC	CASSRAPETQETQYF
.	TRBV28	TRBJ1-1	.	TGTGCCAGCGGCGAAGTTGAAGCTTTCTTT	CASGEVEAFF
TRBD2	TRBV4-3	TRBJ2-5	.	TGCGCCAGCAGCCAAGGCTGGGGGGGTTGGGAGACCCAGTACTTC	CASSQGWGGWETQYF
TRBD1	TRBV19	TRBJ2-5	.	TGTGCCAGTAGCCTCCGGGACAGGGTTGTAGAGACCCAGTACTTC	CASSLRDRVVETQYF
TRBD1	TRBV28	TRBJ2-7	.	TGTGCCAGCAGACGGACAGGGCTCTACGAGCAGTACTTC	CASRRTGLYEQYF
.	TRBV7-2	TRBJ2-1	.	TGTGCCAGCAGCCCCTTTGGGGGGAGCTCCTACAATGAGCAGTTCTTC	CASSPFGGSSYNEQFF
TRBD1	TRBV9	TRBJ2-1	.	TGTGCCAGCAGCGTAGTCTGGGACAGGGTCCAAAATGAGCAGTTCTTC	CASSVVWDRVQNEQFF
TRBD1	TRBV6-1	TRBJ1-1	.	TGTGCAGAAAACAGGGGGCCGGGCACTGAAGCTTTCTTT	CAENRGPGTEAFF
TRBD1	TRBV5-1	TRBJ2-1	.	TGCGCCAGCAGCTGGGACAGGGATGGTGAGCAGTTCTTC	CASSWDRDGEQFF
.	TRBV5-1	TRBJ2-1	.	TGCGCCAGCAGCTTGGTGTCGGGGTTTAGTCTGAGCAATGAGCAGTTCTTC	CASSLVSGFSLSNEQFF
.	TRBV6-6	TRBJ2-2	.	TGTGCCAGCAGTTCCCTCAGGGCCCCGAACACCGGGGAGCTGTTTTTT	CASSSLRAPNTGELFF
.	TRBV13	TRBJ2-7	.	TGTGCCAGCAGCTTACGGGGGACACAAAGCTACGAGCAGTACTTC	CASSLRGTQSYEQYF
.	TRBV7-9	TRBJ2-5	.	TGTGCCAGCAGCTTAGTTAGATCAGGGGTGCAGTACCAAGAGACCCAGTACTTC	CASSLVRSGVQYQETQYF
TRBD2	TRBV9	TRBJ2-3	.	TGTGCCAGCAGCTCCCCAGTTAAGGCTAGCGGGAGCACAGATACGCAGTATTTT	CASSSPVKASGSTDTQYF
.	TRBV9	TRBJ2-1	.	TGTGCCAGCAGCGCCGAGGGTGGAGGGTACAATGAGCAGTTCTTC	CASSAEGGGYNEQFF
TRBD1	TRBV7-3	TRBJ2-1	.	TGTGCCAGCAGCTTAAGGGGGACAGACAATGAGCAGTTCTTC	CASSLRGTDNEQFF